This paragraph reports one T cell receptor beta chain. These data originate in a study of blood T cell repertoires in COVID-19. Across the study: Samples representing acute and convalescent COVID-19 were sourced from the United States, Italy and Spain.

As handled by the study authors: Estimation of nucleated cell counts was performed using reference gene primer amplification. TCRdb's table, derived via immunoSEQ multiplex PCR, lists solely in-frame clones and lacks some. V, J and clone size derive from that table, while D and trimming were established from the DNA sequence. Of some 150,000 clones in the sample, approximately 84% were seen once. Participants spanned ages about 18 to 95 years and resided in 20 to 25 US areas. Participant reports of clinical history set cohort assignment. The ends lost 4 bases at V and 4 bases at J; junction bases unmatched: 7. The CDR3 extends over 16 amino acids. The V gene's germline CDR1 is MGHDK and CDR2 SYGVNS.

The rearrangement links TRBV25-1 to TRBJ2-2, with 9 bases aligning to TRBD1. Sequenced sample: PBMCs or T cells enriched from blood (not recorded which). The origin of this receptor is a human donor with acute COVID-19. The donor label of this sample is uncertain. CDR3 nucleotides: TGTGCCAGCAGTGGTCGTGGACAGGGGACCACCGGGGAGCTGTTTTTT. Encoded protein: CASSGRGQGTTGELFF.